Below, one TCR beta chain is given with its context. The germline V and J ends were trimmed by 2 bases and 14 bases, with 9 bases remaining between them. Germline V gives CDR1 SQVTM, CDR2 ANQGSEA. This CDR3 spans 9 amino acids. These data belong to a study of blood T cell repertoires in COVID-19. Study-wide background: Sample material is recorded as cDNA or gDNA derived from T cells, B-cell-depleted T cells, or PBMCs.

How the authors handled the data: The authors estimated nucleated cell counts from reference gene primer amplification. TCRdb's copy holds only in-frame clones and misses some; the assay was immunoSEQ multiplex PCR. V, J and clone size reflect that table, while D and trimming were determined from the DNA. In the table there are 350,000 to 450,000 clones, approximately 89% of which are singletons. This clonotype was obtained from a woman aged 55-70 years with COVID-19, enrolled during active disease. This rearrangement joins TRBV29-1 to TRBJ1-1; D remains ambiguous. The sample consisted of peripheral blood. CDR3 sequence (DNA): TGCAGCGTTGAACTCCAGAACTTCTTT. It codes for CSVELQNFF.